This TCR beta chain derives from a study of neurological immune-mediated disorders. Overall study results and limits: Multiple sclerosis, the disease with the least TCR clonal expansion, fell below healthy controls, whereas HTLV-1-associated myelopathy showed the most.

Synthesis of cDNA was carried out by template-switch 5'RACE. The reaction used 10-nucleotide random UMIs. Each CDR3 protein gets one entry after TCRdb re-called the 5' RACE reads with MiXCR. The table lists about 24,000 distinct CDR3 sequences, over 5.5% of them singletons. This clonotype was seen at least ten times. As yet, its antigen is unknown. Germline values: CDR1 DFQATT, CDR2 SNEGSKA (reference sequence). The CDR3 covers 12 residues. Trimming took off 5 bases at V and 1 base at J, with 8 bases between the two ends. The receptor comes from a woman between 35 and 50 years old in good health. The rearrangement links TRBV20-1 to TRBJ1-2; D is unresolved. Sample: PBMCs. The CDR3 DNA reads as TGCAGTGCTGAGAACCTTAACTATGGCTACACCTTC. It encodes CSAENLNYGYTF.